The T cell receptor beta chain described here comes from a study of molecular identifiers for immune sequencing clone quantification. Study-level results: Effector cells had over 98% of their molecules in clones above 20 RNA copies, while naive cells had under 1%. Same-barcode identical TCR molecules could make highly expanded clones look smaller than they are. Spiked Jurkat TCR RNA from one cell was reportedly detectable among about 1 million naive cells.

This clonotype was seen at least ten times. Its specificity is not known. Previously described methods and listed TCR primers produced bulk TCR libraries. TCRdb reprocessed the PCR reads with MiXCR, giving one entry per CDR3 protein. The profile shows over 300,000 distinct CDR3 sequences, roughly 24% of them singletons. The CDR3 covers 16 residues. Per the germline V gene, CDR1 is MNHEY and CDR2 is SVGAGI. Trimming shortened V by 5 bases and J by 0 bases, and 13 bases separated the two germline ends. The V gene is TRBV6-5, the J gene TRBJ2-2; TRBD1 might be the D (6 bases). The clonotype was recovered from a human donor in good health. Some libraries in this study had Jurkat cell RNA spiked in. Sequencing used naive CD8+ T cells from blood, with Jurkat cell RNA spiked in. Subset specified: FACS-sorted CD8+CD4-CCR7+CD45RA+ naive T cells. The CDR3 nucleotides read TGTGCCAGCAGTCGGCCCGGGACACCGAACACCGGGGAGCTGTTTTTT. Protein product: CASSRPGTPNTGELFF.